This entry lists 30 T cell receptor beta chains sequenced from one sample in a study of monozygotic twins with inflammatory bowel disease. TCRdb re-called the 5' RACE reads; one entry per CDR3 protein, DNA not given. The listing contains about 330,000 distinct CDR3 sequences. The sequenced material came from blood. Receptors were obtained from a human donor with ulcerative colitis or Crohn's disease, or a healthy co-twin of an affected twin (not recorded which).

V usage is TRBV7-2 and J usage is TRBJ2-3; no DNA is available, so the TRBD2 call from TCRdb remains unchecked. The CDR3 is made up of 14 amino acids. In germline, CDR1 is SGHTA, CDR2 FQGNSA. CDR3: CASRLAPSTDTQYF. Full variable domain (rest looked up from reference TRBV7-2 and TRBJ2-3): GAGVSQSPSNKVTEKGKDVELRCDPISGHTALYWYRQSLGQGLEFLIYFQGNSAPDKSGLPSDRFSAERTGGSVSTLTIQRTQQEDSAVYLCASRLAPSTDTQYFGPGTRLTVL.

This sequence joins TRBV9 and TRBJ1-2; the D call of TRBD1 rests on TCRdb alone, since no DNA is present to check it. Germline loops: CDR1 SGDLS, CDR2 YYNGEE. The CDR3 has 14 amino acids. The CDR3 spells CASSYRTGGYGYTF.

The chain has TRBV30 and TRBJ2-3. This CDR3 is built from 14 residues. Germline V gene lookup returns CDR1 GTSNPN and CDR2 SVGIG (reference sequence). CDR3: CAWSYGTSTDTQYF.

The rearrangement joins TRBV6-5 to TRBJ2-1; as DNA is missing, the TRBD1 call by TCRdb cannot be tested. This CDR3 region has 13 residues. Germline V gene lookup returns CDR1 MNHEY and CDR2 SVGAGI. CDR3 amino acids: CASSQKGANEQFF.

This chain links TRBV4-3 with TRBJ2-6; checking the TCRdb D call of TRBD1 is not possible without DNA. Per germline, CDR1 LGHNA and CDR2 YSLEER. The CDR3 spans 19 residues. The CDR3 region is CASSQRKTGVSSGANVLTF.

The chain joins TRBV6-2 or TRBV6-3 to TRBJ2-2; TCRdb names TRBD1, which stays unverified in the absence of DNA. CDR3 size: 18 residues. Germline CDR1 reads MNHEY; CDR2 reads SVGEGT. CDR3 sequence: CASSSDRVPPLNTGELFF.

The V and J genes are TRBV2 and TRBJ2-7; without DNA, the TCRdb call of TRBD1 cannot be checked. The CDR3 extends over 12 amino acids. Germline V CDR1 and CDR2: SNHLY, FYNNEI. The CDR3 region is CASSEVQGEQYF.

The chain is built from TRBV20-1 and TRBJ2-3; TCRdb selects TRBD2, and the lack of DNA leaves this call unchecked. CDR3 length equals 16 residues. Germline loops: CDR1 DFQATT, CDR2 SNEGSKA (reference sequence). This CDR3 reads CSARVLLGPPTDTQYF.

The chain employs TRBV5-1 and TRBJ2-1; TCRdb's D gene call, TRBD2, goes unchecked for lack of DNA. The CDR3 contains 13 residues. CDR1 SGHRS and CDR2 YFSETQ come from the germline V gene. The CDR3 here is CASRPEAYNEQFF. The whole variable domain, filled in from reference TRBV5-1 and TRBJ2-1, reads KAGVTQTPRYLIKTRGQQVTLSCSPISGHRSVSWYQQTPGQGLQFLFEYFSETQRNKGNFPGRFSGRQFSNSRSEMNVSTLELGDSALYLCASRPEAYNEQFFGPGTRLTVL.

The gene calls are TRBV5-1 and TRBJ2-1; absent DNA, TCRdb's TRBD1 call cannot be checked. Germline V CDR1 and CDR2: SGHRS, YFSETQ. This CDR3 is built from 14 residues. This chain's CDR3 is CASSYSGNSNEQFF.

V gene TRBV11-3 combines with J gene TRBJ2-7. The germline gives CDR1 SGHNT, CDR2 YENEEA. The CDR3 runs to 13 residues. The CDR3 is CASSLGVGGEQYF.

The chain carries TRBV10-3 and TRBJ2-7; the TCRdb call, TRBD1, lacks DNA for checking. Germline V gives CDR1 ENHRY, CDR2 SYGVKD. The CDR3 is 12 amino acids. CDR3 in amino acids: CAIRDRNYEQYF.

The rearrangement uses TRBV5-1 and TRBJ1-2; the TCRdb D gene call, TRBD1, has no DNA to confirm it. CDR1 and CDR2 (germline): SGHRS, YFSETQ. CDR3 length: 15 residues. The chain's CDR3 is CASSLAQGSPYGYTF. Complete variable domain (other parts from reference TRBV5-1 and TRBJ1-2): KAGVTQTPRYLIKTRGQQVTLSCSPISGHRSVSWYQQTPGQGLQFLFEYFSETQRNKGNFPGRFSGRQFSNSRSEMNVSTLELGDSALYLCASSLAQGSPYGYTFGSGTRLTVV.

This chain connects TRBV5-4 to TRBJ2-3; checking the TCRdb D call of TRBD1 is not possible without DNA. The germline V gene has CDR1 SGHNT and CDR2 YYREEE (reference sequence). The CDR3 contains 16 residues. CDR3 residues: CASSLARDRGTDTQYF.

V is TRBV10-3 and J is TRBJ2-5; TCRdb names TRBD2, which stays unverified in the absence of DNA. The CDR3 covers 14 residues. CDR1 is ENHRY, CDR2 SYGVKD, per germline. CDR3 region: CASRLAGVVETQYF.

The rearrangement links TRBV30 to TRBJ2-5. Germline V lookup: CDR1 GTSNPN, CDR2 SVGIG (reference sequence). This CDR3 contains 13 residues. CDR3 in amino acids: CAWNRRIQETQYF.

V usage is TRBV30 and J usage is TRBJ1-4; TCRdb proposes TRBD1, but this gene call is untestable without DNA. Germline assignment: CDR1 GTSNPN and CDR2 SVGIG (reference sequence). The CDR3 has 12 residues. CDR3 residues: CAWSVQGQGLFF.

The chain uses TRBV29-1 and TRBJ2-7; no DNA is available, so the TRBD1 call from TCRdb remains unchecked. The CDR3 is 17 amino acids. Germline-derived CDR1 and CDR2 are SQVTM and ANQGSEA. The CDR3 sequence is CSVEESSRTGVSYEQYF.

V and J are TRBV5-1 and TRBJ1-1; absent DNA, TCRdb's TRBD1 call cannot be checked. The germline V gene has CDR1 SGHRS and CDR2 YFSETQ. This CDR3 comprises 14 residues. CDR3 residues: CASSLNRGWTEAFF.

The chain joins TRBV28 to TRBJ1-6. The CDR3 length is 13 residues. From germline, CDR1 is MDHEN and CDR2 SYDVKM. Here the CDR3 reads CASSLFRNSPIHF.

V usage is TRBV29-1 and J usage is TRBJ1-1; TCRdb names TRBD1, which stays unverified in the absence of DNA. There are 11 residues in the CDR3. Germline CDR1 and CDR2: SQVTM and ANQGSEA. The CDR3: CSGTGPTEAFF.

This chain uses TRBV7-6 with TRBJ2-1; TCRdb designates TRBD2, a call that cannot be tested without DNA. CDR1 and CDR2 from the germline V gene are SGHVS and FNYEAQ. The CDR3 totals 15 residues. The CDR3 here is CASSSGGGRSGEQFF.

The CDR3: CASSLSQGRTDTQYF. V usage is TRBV28 and J usage is TRBJ2-3; the TCRdb D gene call, TRBD1, has no DNA to confirm it. The CDR3 loop spans 15 amino acids. Looked up from germline, CDR1 is MDHEN and CDR2 is SYDVKM.

The chain joins TRBV11-2 to TRBJ2-7; without DNA, the TCRdb call of TRBD2 cannot be checked. Germline loops: CDR1 SGHAT, CDR2 FQNNGV. This CDR3 comprises 16 residues. CDR3 in amino acids: CASSLMPSGLTYEQYF.

The J gene is TRBJ2-5, the V gene TRBV5-1; TCRdb's D gene call, TRBD1, goes unchecked for lack of DNA. This CDR3 is built from 17 residues. From germline, CDR1 is SGHRS and CDR2 YFSETQ. CDR3 protein: CASSPLIGGAAQETQYF.

The chain combines TRBV7-3 with TRBJ1-1. CDR3 length: 13 amino acids. Germline CDR1 is SGHTA and CDR2 is FQGTGA. The chain's CDR3 is CASSLTEVTEAFF.

V gene TRBV28 combines with J gene TRBJ1-2. This CDR3 has 11 amino acids. The germline CDR1 and CDR2 sequences are MDHEN and SYDVKM. The CDR3 region is CASRAIRGYTF.

This chain links TRBV21-1 with TRBJ2-7; TCRdb returns TRBD1, unconfirmable since there is no DNA. TRBV21-1 is labeled a pseudogene. This CDR3 region has 15 residues. CDR3 in amino acids: CASSGGALLPYEQYF.

CDR3 in amino acids: CAILTGEGSSSSSTDTQYF. The genes are TRBV10-3 and TRBJ2-3; TCRdb reports TRBD1, a call that lacks DNA to check it against. Germline values: CDR1 ENHRY, CDR2 SYGVKD. There are 19 residues in the CDR3.

The CDR3 spells CASSDNRGTETQYF. The chain combines TRBV12-3 or TRBV12-4 with TRBJ2-5; no DNA is available, so the TRBD1 call from TCRdb remains unchecked. The CDR3 contains 14 residues.